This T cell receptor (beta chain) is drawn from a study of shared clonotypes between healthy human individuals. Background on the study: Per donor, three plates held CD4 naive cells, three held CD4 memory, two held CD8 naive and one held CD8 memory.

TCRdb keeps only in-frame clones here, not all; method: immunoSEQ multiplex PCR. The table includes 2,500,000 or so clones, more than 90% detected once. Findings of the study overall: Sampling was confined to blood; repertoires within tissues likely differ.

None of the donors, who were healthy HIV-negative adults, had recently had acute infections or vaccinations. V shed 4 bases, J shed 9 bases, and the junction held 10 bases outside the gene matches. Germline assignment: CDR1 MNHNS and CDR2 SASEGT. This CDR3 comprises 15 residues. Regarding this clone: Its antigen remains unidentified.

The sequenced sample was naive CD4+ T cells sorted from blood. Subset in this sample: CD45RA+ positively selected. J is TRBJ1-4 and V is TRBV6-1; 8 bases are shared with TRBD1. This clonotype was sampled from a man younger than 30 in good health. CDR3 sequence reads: CASSATGAPPQKLFF. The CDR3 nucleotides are TGTGCCAGCAGTGCGACAGGGGCGCCTCCCCAAAAACTGTTTTTT.